This record covers a single T cell receptor beta chain. Amplification used 60 Vbeta primers and 13 Jbeta primers. Data came from immunoSEQ multiplex PCR; TCRdb stores just in-frame clones and leaves some out. Of about 130,000 clones listed, over 65% are singletons. Germline loops: CDR1 SEHNR, CDR2 FQNEAQ (reference sequence). This CDR3 comprises 13 residues. The V gene lost 4 bases and the J gene lost 4 bases, with 10 bases spanning the gap. These data are taken from a study of cytomegalovirus exposure and HLA in healthy donors. This chain links TRBV7-9 with TRBJ1-1; D not resolved. The sample comprised PBMCs. The receptor was derived from a man younger than 35 in good health and CMV-seropositive. The CDR3 is CASSSVVSTEAFF. The CDR3 nucleotides read TGTGCCAGCAGCTCAGTGGTTTCCACTGAAGCTTTCTTT.